This TCR beta chain was sequenced for a study of OX40 agonist ivuxolimab in advanced cancers. TCRdb keeps only in-frame clones here, not all; method: immunoSEQ multiplex PCR. This table has over 30,000 clones, about 84% appearing once. The CDR3 has 15 residues. Per germline, CDR1 LNHDA and CDR2 SQIVND (reference sequence). V dropped 11 bases and J dropped 0 bases, with 19 bases sitting between them. The specimen comprised CD4+ or CD8+ T cells sorted from blood, sampled in a trial of the OX40 agonist ivuxolimab. The J gene is TRBJ1-2, the V gene TRBV19; the D gene is possibly TRBD1 (5 bases). This TCR was recovered from an adult with an advanced solid tumor such as melanoma, head and neck, liver or kidney cancer. CDR3 sequence reads: CAPLGGEVANYGYTF. The CDR3 DNA sequence: TGTGCCCCTCTGGGGGGGGAAGTAGCTAACTATGGCTACACCTTC.